The next 25 T cell receptor beta chains were all read from a single sample in a study of cytomegalovirus exposure and HLA in healthy donors. The table came from immunoSEQ multiplex PCR; TCRdb's copy has only in-frame clones and leaves some out. The profile shows roughly 130,000 clones, approximately 87% of them singletons. Source material: PBMCs. These receptors were collected from a man in his late teens or twenties in good health and CMV-seronegative.

The V call is TRBV6-6, the J call TRBJ1-2; 9 nucleotides agree with TRBD1. There are 14 residues in the CDR3. Germline V gives CDR1 MNHNY, CDR2 SVGAGI (reference sequence). Trimming took 6 bases from V and 6 from J; bases not matched to a gene: 8. The CDR3 sequence is CASRAWTGEDGYTF. The DNA for the CDR3 is TGTGCCAGCAGGGCCTGGACAGGGGAGGATGGCTACACCTTC.

This sequence joins TRBV6-6 and TRBJ2-1; 8 bases align to TRBD1. Germline lookup yields CDR1 MNHNY and CDR2 SVGAGI (reference sequence). CDR3 length: 14 amino acids. J was trimmed by 9 bases and V by 6 bases; bases with no gene match: 10. CDR3 DNA: TGTGCCAGCAGCTTCGGACAGGGAGGCGGTGAGCAGTTCTTC. It encodes CASSFGQGGGEQFF.

The chain is built from TRBV6-5 and TRBJ1-5; D possibly corresponds to TRBD1 (5 bases). The CDR3 consists of 15 residues. Germline V gene lookup returns CDR1 MNHEY and CDR2 SVGAGI. Trimming removed 0 bases at V and 4 bases at J, with 10 bases between. DNA for the CDR3: TGTGCCAGCAGTTACTCATACAGGCAAAATCAGCCCCAGCATTTT. It translates to CASSYSYRQNQPQHF.

With regard to this clone: Mismatch with germline at one junction end may stem from a read error. The rearrangement links TRBV11-3 to TRBJ2-7; 10 bases align to TRBD2. There are 14 residues in the CDR3. Germline loops: CDR1 SGHNT, CDR2 YENEEA. CDR3 sequence reads: CASSLRTSGSPLFF. CDR3 DNA: TGTGCCAGCAGCTTAAGGACTAGCGGATCCCCACTTTTCTTC.

The chain couples TRBV2 to TRBJ2-1; TRBD2 aligns across 9 bases. V lost 9 bases, J lost 8 bases, and 11 bases stayed unmatched. Germline loops: CDR1 SNHLY, CDR2 FYNNEI. This CDR3 region has 14 residues. In DNA, the CDR3 is TGTGCCAGGACAGGGACTAGCAACCCCCATGAGCAGTTCTTC. Translated, it gives CARTGTSNPHEQFF.

The chain carries TRBV27 and TRBJ1-2; 8 bases are shared with TRBD1. Per germline, CDR1 MNHEY and CDR2 SMNVEV (reference sequence). The V and J ends lost 0 bases and 8 bases, in that order; junction bases with no gene match: 5. The CDR3 length is 14 residues. The DNA for the CDR3 is TGTGCCAGCAGTTTATCCGTGCAGGGGGCCGGCTACACCTTC. This encodes CASSLSVQGAGYTF.

The V call is TRBV2, the J call TRBJ2-7, with 12 bases that match TRBD1. Trimming removed 1 base from V and 6 bases from J; junction bases left unmatched: 1. Germline lookup yields CDR1 SNHLY and CDR2 FYNNEI. The CDR3 covers 14 residues. The CDR3 region has the DNA TGTGCCAGCAGTGAAGGGGACAGGGGGCGCGAGCAGTACTTC. Translated: CASSEGDRGREQYF. Full variable domain (remainder filled in from reference TRBV2 and TRBJ2-7): EPEVTQTPSHQVTQMGQEVILRCVPISNHLYFYWYRQILGQKVEFLVSFYNNEISEKSEIFDDQFSVERPDGSNFTLKIRSTKLEDSAMYFCASSEGDRGREQYFGPGTRLTVT.

The rearrangement uses TRBV15 and TRBJ2-2, with D unresolved. V was cut by 1 base and J by 2 bases, with 11 bases left in between. This CDR3 region has 16 residues. CDR1 LNHNV and CDR2 YYDKDF come from the germline V gene (reference sequence). CDR3 in DNA: TGTGCCACCAGCAGAGGGCAGGCCTTTAACACCGGGGAGCTGTTTTTT. It specifies CATSRGQAFNTGELFF.

For the CDR3, the DNA is TGTGCCAGCAGTTTTGTACAGTCCCAGCATTTT. This gives the protein CASSFVQSQHF. The J gene is TRBJ1-5, the V gene TRBV28, with D uncertain. V was trimmed by 3 bases and J by 11 bases, leaving 8 bases between them. Germline V lookup: CDR1 MDHEN, CDR2 SYDVKM. The CDR3 is made up of 11 amino acids.

The gene calls are TRBV7-9 and TRBJ1-4; tentatively, D is TRBD1 (6 bases). This CDR3 has 16 residues. Germline CDR1 reads SEHNR; CDR2 reads FQNEAQ (reference sequence). V was trimmed by 3 bases and J by 2 bases, leaving 13 bases between them. The CDR3 nucleotides read TGTGCCAGCAGCTTCGGCAGGGGTTCGACTAATGAAAAACTGTTTTTT. It codes for CASSFGRGSTNEKLFF.

The rearrangement links TRBV19 to TRBJ1-5; 7 bases match TRBD1. The CDR3 loop spans 16 amino acids. Germline V lookup: CDR1 LNHDA, CDR2 SQIVND (reference sequence). After removal of 3 bases from V and 1 base from J, the junction contained 6 bases not matched to a gene. The CDR3 DNA follows: TGTGCCAGTAGTATGGGGGCAGGGGGGAGCAATCAGCCCCAGCATTTT. This sequence encodes CASSMGAGGSNQPQHF. Full variable domain (rest looked up from reference TRBV19 and TRBJ1-5): DGGITQSPKYLFRKEGQNVTLSCEQNLNHDAMYWYRQDPGQGLRLIYYSQIVNDFQKGDIAEGYSVSREKKESFPLTVTSAQKNPTAFYLCASSMGAGGSNQPQHFGDGTRLSIL.

V is TRBV5-1 and J is TRBJ2-2, with D possibly TRBD1 on 5 matching bases. The CDR3 loop spans 19 amino acids. Germline CDR1 is SGHRS and CDR2 is YFSETQ. V lost 2 bases and J lost 5, with 25 bases in between. This chain's CDR3 is CASSFLPTIHPSGTGELFF. The CDR3 DNA is TGCGCCAGCAGCTTCCTCCCCACAATCCACCCTTCAGGGACCGGGGAGCTGTTTTTT. Full variable domain (outside the CDR3, taken from reference TRBV5-1 and TRBJ2-2): KAGVTQTPRYLIKTRGQQVTLSCSPISGHRSVSWYQQTPGQGLQFLFEYFSETQRNKGNFPGRFSGRQFSNSRSEMNVSTLELGDSALYLCASSFLPTIHPSGTGELFFGEGSRLTVL.

This clone has a single count. The J gene is TRBJ1-6, the V gene TRBV5-1; D might be TRBD1 (5 bases). The V end was cut by 2 bases, the J end by 4 bases, with 19 bases between. Germline-derived CDR1 and CDR2 are SGHRS and YFSETQ. This CDR3 contains 18 residues. The CDR3 is CASSLLVAEGPYNSPLHF. The CDR3 DNA sequence: TGCGCCAGCAGCTTATTAGTCGCGGAGGGGCCTTATAATTCACCCCTCCACTTT.

The rearrangement uses TRBV7-8 and TRBJ1-2; 11 bases fit TRBD1. This CDR3 is built from 18 residues. J was trimmed by 5 bases and V by 4 bases; bases with no gene match: 15. Germline loops: CDR1 SGHVS, CDR2 FQNEAQ. The CDR3 loop is CASSSPPGQGVPPYGYTF. The CDR3 bases are TGTGCCAGCAGCTCGCCGCCGGGACAGGGGGTCCCTCCTTATGGCTACACCTTC.

The chain recombines TRBV10-3 with TRBJ1-5, with D perhaps matching TRBD1 (6 bases). Germline V lookup: CDR1 ENHRY, CDR2 SYGVKD. CDR3 length: 14 residues. V lost 4 bases, J lost 5 bases, and 12 bases lay in between. CDR3 sequence: CAISAGGGDQPQHF. The DNA for the CDR3 is TGTGCCATCAGTGCAGGTGGGGGCGATCAGCCCCAGCATTTT.

This chain uses TRBV6-1 with TRBJ1-2; no definite D call. With 2 bases removed from V and 2 bases from J, the gap between germline ends came to 12 bases. The CDR3 is 15 residues long. Germline lookup yields CDR1 MNHNS and CDR2 SASEGT. The DNA of the CDR3 is TGTGCCAGCAGTGAACCGGGGAGGGCAAACTATGGCTACACCTTC. It is translated as CASSEPGRANYGYTF.

The chain joins TRBV4-2 to TRBJ1-4; D is undetermined. Germline V lookup: CDR1 LGHNA, CDR2 YNFKEQ. The CDR3 sequence is 14 residues long. V was clipped by 4 bases and J by 8 bases, with 14 bases between them. CDR3 protein: CASSPPGVKEKLFF. CDR3 coding DNA: TGTGCCAGCAGCCCCCCGGGAGTAAAGGAAAAACTGTTTTTT.

This chain links TRBV4-1 with TRBJ1-1, with D perhaps matching TRBD1 (5 bases). Trimming pared 0 bases from V and 6 bases from J, leaving 17 bases between. Looked up from germline, CDR1 is MGHRA and CDR2 is YSYEKL. The CDR3 runs 16 residues. Here the CDR3 reads CASSQDGAKVGAEAFF. CDR3 nucleotides: TGCGCCAGCAGCCAAGATGGGGCGAAAGTAGGGGCTGAAGCTTTCTTT.

This chain connects TRBV2 to TRBJ1-3; tentative D call: TRBD1 (5 bases). Trimming stripped 6 bases from V and 0 bases from J, with 15 bases between. CDR1 SNHLY and CDR2 FYNNEI come from the germline V gene. The CDR3 totals 16 residues. CDR3 nucleotides: TGTGCCAGCAGCGACCAGACAGTGAACTCTGGAAACACCATATATTTT. As protein: CASSDQTVNSGNTIYF.

The chain combines TRBV7-8 with TRBJ2-1; maybe TRBD2 (6 bases). The CDR3 runs 13 residues. Germline CDR1 SGHVS, CDR2 FQNEAQ. V was shortened by 5 bases and J by 5 bases, with 10 bases between the two germline ends. Here the CDR3 DNA reads TGTGCCAGCAGCCCCGGACTAAACAATGAGCAGTTCTTC. The encoded protein is CASSPGLNNEQFF. Using reference TRBV7-8 and TRBJ2-1 for the parts outside the CDR3, the full variable domain is GAGVSQSPRYKVAKRGQDVALRCDPISGHVSLFWYQQALGQGPEFLTYFQNEAQLDKSGLPSDRFFAERPEGSVSTLKIQRTQQEDSAVYLCASSPGLNNEQFFGPGTRLTVL.

This chain connects TRBV30 to TRBJ2-1; D is possibly TRBD1 (6 bases). This CDR3 region has 11 residues. CDR1 GTSNPN and CDR2 SVGIG come from the germline V gene (reference sequence). CDR3 sequence: CARGGFHEQFF. For the CDR3, the DNA is TGTGCTCGAGGGGGTTTCCATGAGCAGTTCTTC.

The genes are TRBV5-6 and TRBJ2-1, with D maybe TRBD1 (5 bases). CDR3 length equals 14 residues. Deletions cut 5 bases from V and 5 bases from J, with 14 bases between. The germline V gene encodes CDR1 SGHDT and CDR2 YYEEEE. The CDR3 is CASSSAGKNNEQFF. Written as DNA, the CDR3 is TGTGCCAGCAGTTCGGCAGGGAAAAACAATGAGCAGTTCTTC.

This clone appeared a single time. This chain connects TRBV5-4 to TRBJ1-2; D is ambiguous. CDR3 size: 16 residues. CDR1 and CDR2 (germline): SGHNT, YYREEE (reference sequence). The V end was cut by 4 bases, the J end by 4 bases, with 20 bases between. The CDR3 loop reads CASSPHAGEGSYGYTF. The CDR3 DNA reads as TGTGCCAGCAGCCCTCATGCCGGGGAGGGATCCTATGGCTACACCTTC.

The chain is built from TRBV9 and TRBJ2-5; TRBD1 aligns across 8 bases. The CDR3 consists of 14 residues. Germline V lookup: CDR1 SGDLS, CDR2 YYNGEE. After removal of 4 bases from V and 3 bases from J, the junction contained 5 bases not matched to a gene. The CDR3 reads CASSTQGAEETQYF. CDR3 bases: TGTGCCAGCAGCACCCAGGGGGCGGAAGAGACCCAGTACTTC.

On this clone itself: At one end the junction does not follow the germline gene, possibly because of a read error. The chain combines TRBV7-6 with TRBJ2-6; 7 nucleotides agree with TRBD1. Germline CDR1 SGHVS, CDR2 FNYEAQ. The CDR3 covers 15 residues. The CDR3 loop reads CASSSNPDRANVLTF. The DNA of the CDR3 is TGTGCCAGCAGCTCAAACCCCGACAGGGCGAACGTCCTGACTTTC.